Below, 22 T cell receptor beta chains from the same sample are listed, as sequenced in a study of CD8 T cells in Susac syndrome. About 0.45 to 1 ug RNA was reverse transcribed with random hexamers. TCRdb re-analysed the immunoSEQ multiplex PCR reads in MiXCR, keeping a single row per CDR3 protein. The sample gives over 150,000 distinct CDR3 sequences, around 94% of which show up once; 0.085% to 0.1% is in the top ten. Sequencing input: CD4+ T cells from PBMCs. The receptor source for this set is a human donor with Susac syndrome.

The chain employs TRBV3-1 and TRBJ2-5, with a weak D call TRBD1 (5 bases). This CDR3 is 18 amino acids long. Germline CDR1 and CDR2: LGHDT and YNNKEL (reference sequence). Trimming left V 6 bases short and J 5 bases short, with 28 bases between. CDR3 in amino acids: CASRRRTSSQGFGETQYF. CDR3 coding DNA: TGTGCCAGCAGGCGAAGGACATCCTCTCAGGGCTTCGGGGAGACCCAGTACTTC.

The rearrangement joins TRBV28 to TRBJ2-7, with D unclear. CDR1 MDHEN and CDR2 SYDVKM come from the germline V gene. This CDR3 is built from 12 residues. V shed 2 bases and J shed 2 bases, with 4 bases lying between them. In nucleotides, the CDR3 is TGTGCCAGCAGTTTACGGCCCTACGAGCAGTACTTC. Encoded protein: CASSLRPYEQYF.

CDR3 sequence (DNA): TGCGCCAGCAGCTTGGGACAGGGCAGTAATTCACCCCTCCACTTT. Its protein is CASSLGQGSNSPLHF. J is TRBJ1-6 and V is TRBV5-1; 7 positions agree with TRBD1. V lost 0 bases to trimming and J lost 6 bases; unmatched junction nucleotides: 3. The CDR3 sequence is 15 residues long. Germline CDR1 SGHRS, CDR2 YFSETQ.

The chain carries TRBV20-1 and TRBJ1-4; TRBD1 is a possible D gene (5 bases). CDR3 size: 13 residues. CDR1 is DFQATT and CDR2 is SNEGSKA in the germline V gene (reference sequence). Trimming shortened V by 3 bases and J by 0 bases, and 5 bases separated the two germline ends. The CDR3 is CSARGATNEKLFF. DNA for the CDR3: TGCAGTGCTAGGGGGGCAACTAATGAAAAACTGTTTTTT.

The rearrangement uses TRBV5-1 and TRBJ2-7; no firm D call. This CDR3 is built from 14 residues. V gave up 0 bases and J gave up 2 bases, with 9 bases separating them. Germline-derived CDR1 and CDR2 are SGHRS and YFSETQ. CDR3: CASSLDVATYEQYF. CDR3 nucleotides: TGCGCCAGCAGCTTGGACGTGGCCACCTACGAGCAGTACTTC. Variable domain in full (rest from reference TRBV5-1 and TRBJ2-7): KAGVTQTPRYLIKTRGQQVTLSCSPISGHRSVSWYQQTPGQGLQFLFEYFSETQRNKGNFPGRFSGRQFSNSRSEMNVSTLELGDSALYLCASSLDVATYEQYFGPGTRLTVT.

The CDR3 bases are TGCGCCAGCAGTGATCCCGGGAGCTACGAGCAGTACTTC. Translating gives CASSDPGSYEQYF. This chain connects TRBV10-2 to TRBJ2-7; TRBD2 might be the D (6 bases). The V end was cut by 3 bases, the J end by 3 bases, with 9 bases between. The CDR3 covers 13 residues. CDR1 and CDR2 (germline): WSHSY, SAAADI.

This sequence joins TRBV6-2 or TRBV6-3 and TRBJ2-1; 7 nucleotides align to TRBD1. CDR1 and CDR2 from the germline V gene are MNHEY and SVGEGT. Trimming cost V 6 bases and J 15 bases; bases outside gene matches: 8. The CDR3 contains 11 residues. This chain's CDR3 is CASRLEGAVFF. DNA for the CDR3: TGTGCCAGCAGACTAGAGGGGGCTGTGTTCTTC.

The chain couples TRBV29-1 to TRBJ2-5; 8 bases line up with TRBD2. V trimming: 4 bases; J trimming: 11 bases; junction bases outside the gene matches: 15. Germline CDR1 is SQVTM and CDR2 is ANQGSEA. This CDR3 spans 14 amino acids. As DNA, the CDR3 is TGCAGCGTTGTGGGGGCGGGGGGACCTCGGGGTCAGTACTTC. This sequence encodes CSVVGAGGPRGQYF.

This chain uses TRBV4-1 with TRBJ2-3; no clear D gene. The V gene's germline CDR1 is MGHRA and CDR2 YSYEKL. The CDR3 runs 14 residues. The ends were cut back, 3 bases at V and 2 bases at J, with 9 bases in the middle. This chain's CDR3 is CASSQPAATDTQYF. The CDR3 nucleotides read TGCGCCAGCAGCCAGCCGGCAGCCACAGATACGCAGTATTTT.

This chain uses TRBV27 with TRBJ2-7; 8 bases line up with TRBD2. V dropped 9 bases and J dropped 3; count of bases not matched to a gene: 7. This CDR3 has 13 amino acids. Germline assignment: CDR1 MNHEY and CDR2 SMNVEV (reference sequence). The CDR3 region is CASASGPGYEQYF. DNA of the CDR3: TGTGCCAGTGCTAGCGGGCCCGGCTACGAGCAGTACTTC.

This clonotype appeared a single time. CDR3 amino acids: CASSPPPGGEKLFF. Here the CDR3 DNA reads TGTGCCAGCTCACCACCCCCGGGTGGGGAAAAACTGTTTTTT. The chain has TRBV18 and TRBJ1-4; D remains unclear. CDR1 is KGHSH, CDR2 LQKENI, per germline. CDR3 length equals 14 residues. Deletions cut 0 bases from V and 8 bases from J, with 10 bases between.

This clonotype occurred once. CDR3 sequence (DNA): TGTGCCAGCTCACCACCGCAGCGAGAGCAGTACTTC. Translating gives CASSPPQREQYF. The chain carries TRBV18 and TRBJ2-7; D uncertain. Per germline, CDR1 KGHSH and CDR2 LQKENI. The CDR3 is 12 residues long. V was shortened by 0 bases and J by 7 bases, with 7 bases between the two germline ends.

The chain recombines TRBV7-2 with TRBJ2-3; 13 bases are shared with TRBD2. V dropped 5 bases and J dropped 5; count of bases not matched to a gene: 7. The germline gives CDR1 SGHTA, CDR2 FQGNSA. This CDR3 spans 16 amino acids. The CDR3 sequence is CASSGTSGRAGDTQYF. The DNA of the CDR3 is TGTGCCAGCAGCGGAACTAGCGGGAGGGCAGGAGATACGCAGTATTTT.

The chain employs TRBV7-8 and TRBJ2-4, with 9 bases that match TRBD2. The CDR3 loop spans 19 amino acids. Losses at the gene ends were 1 base for V and 7 bases for J; bases not matched to a gene: 17. The germline V gene has CDR1 SGHVS and CDR2 FQNEAQ. CDR3 region: CASSLGRVASGEIWNIQYF. The CDR3 bases are TGTGCCAGCAGCTTAGGAAGGGTGGCTAGCGGGGAGATATGGAACATTCAGTACTTC.

In DNA, the CDR3 is TGCAGTGCTAGTAGCGCAGGGGCCAACAATCAGCCCCAGCATTTT. Protein product: CSASSAGANNQPQHF. V and J are TRBV20-1 and TRBJ1-5, with D tentatively TRBD1 (6 bases). Germline V gene sequence: CDR1 DFQATT, CDR2 SNEGSKA (reference sequence). CDR3 size: 15 residues. Trimming cost V 3 bases and J 3 bases, with 15 bases left between them.

The chain is built from TRBV2 and TRBJ1-1, with a weak D call TRBD1 (5 bases). The ends were cut back, 0 bases at V and 6 bases at J, with 14 bases in the middle. Germline CDR1 reads SNHLY; CDR2 reads FYNNEI. The CDR3 runs 15 residues. The CDR3 DNA sequence: TGTGCCAGCAGTGAAGCGAGGGGCCGGTTTGCTGAAGCTTTCTTT. This sequence encodes CASSEARGRFAEAFF.

The chain joins TRBV4-1 to TRBJ2-5; possibly TRBD2 for D (5 bases). The length of the CDR3 is 14 residues. Trimming took 0 bases from V and 2 from J, leaving 7 bases between them. Germline V gene data show CDR1 as MGHRA and CDR2 as YSYEKL. The CDR3: CASSQDTGQETQYF. CDR3 in DNA: TGCGCCAGCAGCCAAGATACGGGGCAAGAGACCCAGTACTTC.

The chain combines TRBV20-1 with TRBJ2-5, with no clear D. This CDR3 region has 13 residues. The ends were cut back, 5 bases at V and 7 bases at J, with 17 bases in the middle. From germline, CDR1 is DFQATT and CDR2 SNEGSKA (reference sequence). As DNA, the CDR3 is TGCAGTGCTCCCCCGGGCGGAGAAGGGACCCAGTACTTC. Protein: CSAPPGGEGTQYF.

V is TRBV29-1 and J is TRBJ1-1, with a possible D match to TRBD1 (5 bases). CDR1 and CDR2 from the germline V gene are SQVTM and ANQGSEA. This CDR3 is built from 13 residues. Trimming removed 7 bases at V and 2 bases at J, with 14 bases between. The CDR3 loop reads CSGLGELNTEAFF. The DNA for the CDR3 is TGCAGCGGATTGGGGGAGCTCAACACTGAAGCTTTCTTT.

The V call is TRBV2, the J call TRBJ2-2, with 8 bases fitting TRBD1. J was trimmed by 3 bases and V by 7 bases; bases with no gene match: 7. Germline V CDR1 and CDR2: SNHLY, FYNNEI. The CDR3 spans 15 residues. CDR3 region: CASIPDRGDTGELFF. The CDR3 DNA is TGTGCCAGCATACCCGACAGGGGCGACACCGGGGAGCTGTTTTTT.

This chain connects TRBV3-1 to TRBJ1-1; no clear D. Germline V gives CDR1 LGHDT, CDR2 YNNKEL (reference sequence). CDR3 size: 14 residues. Trimming left V 1 base short and J 8 bases short, with 14 bases between. DNA for the CDR3: TGTGCCAGCAGCCAAGGGAACCGGGATCGCGAAGCTTTCTTT. It yields the protein CASSQGNRDREAFF.

This sequence joins TRBV30 and TRBJ2-7; D possibly corresponds to TRBD1 (5 bases). The CDR3 extends over 12 amino acids. V dropped 3 bases and J dropped 2 bases, with 8 bases sitting between them. Germline CDR1 is GTSNPN and CDR2 is SVGIG (reference sequence). The CDR3 nucleotides are TGTGCCTGGAGAACGGACACCTACGAGCAGTACTTC. This sequence encodes CAWRTDTYEQYF. Full variable domain (outside the CDR3, taken from reference TRBV30 and TRBJ2-7): SQTIHQWPATLVQPVGSPLSLECTVEGTSNPNLYWYRQAAGRGLQLLFYSVGIGQISSEVPQNLSASRPQDRQFILSSKKLLLSDSGFYLCAWRTDTYEQYFGPGTRLTVT.